This is a list of T cell receptor beta chains from one sample in a study of cytomegalovirus exposure and HLA in healthy donors. Libraries were prepared by immunoSEQ multiplex PCR; TCRdb keeps only in-frame clonotypes and omits some of them. The sample includes roughly 88,000 clones, less than 70% of them seen just once. Specimen: PBMCs. The receptors stem from a man aged 50 to 60 in good health and CMV-seronegative. Each CDR3 is given with its conserved first and last residue. Each record gives: clone size, V gene, J gene, D gene, CDR3 DNA, CDR3 protein. A D gene is named only where the DNA matches it firmly. Clone sizes are given selectively: once, few, many, or a class where the clone is expanded.

-	TRBV5-1	TRBJ1-2	-	TGCGCCAGCAGCTTGGAGGGGCGCAGGACCTATGGCTACACCTTC	CASSLEGRRTYGYTF
few	TRBV19	TRBJ1-5	TRBD1	TGTGCCAGTAGTACGGGACAGCCCAATCAGCCCCAGCATTTT	CASSTGQPNQPQHF
-	TRBV7-2	TRBJ2-3	-	TGTGCCAGCAGCTTGGGACTTAGCTCAGATACGCAGTATTTT	CASSLGLSSDTQYF
-	TRBV29-1	TRBJ1-4	-	TGCAGCGCTCGGACAGCCTTGAATGAAAAACTGTTTTTT	CSARTALNEKLFF
-	TRBV5-1	TRBJ2-5	TRBD2	TGCGCCAGCAGCTTCGGGCTAGCGGGAGCTGCGGAGACCCAGTACTTC	CASSFGLAGAAETQYF
-	TRBV7-3	TRBJ2-3	TRBD2	TGTGCCAGCAGCAGCGAGCGGGGGGGCGAAACAGATACGCAGTATTTT	CASSSERGGETDTQYF
once	TRBV30	TRBJ2-7	TRBD2	TGTGCCTGGAGCCTCCAACTAGCGGGCCACAGCGAGCAGTACTTC	CAWSLQLAGHSEQYF
-	TRBV4-2	TRBJ2-3	-	TGTGCCAGCAGCCAAGATCCCAACACAGATACGCAGTATTTT	CASSQDPNTDTQYF
once	TRBV6-1	TRBJ2-1	TRBD1	TGTGCCAGCAGTGAATCTGGCAGGGGGCTCTACAATGAGCAGTTCTTC	CASSESGRGLYNEQFF
-	TRBV7-8	TRBJ2-5	-	TGTGCCAGCAGCTACACAGCTACCCAAGAGACCCAGTACTTC	CASSYTATQETQYF